This T cell receptor beta chain appears in the sequencing data of a study of identical twins. This clonotype was counted only a few times. Its matching antigen is unknown. V lost 0 bases and J lost 9; bases outside the gene matches: 10. The germline V gene has CDR1 KGHSH and CDR2 LQKENI. This CDR3 spans 15 amino acids. Whole-study findings and limits: Out-of-frame alpha sequences common to twins exhibited a surplus of low generation probability. Cord blood beta clonotypes that were abundant carried fewer insertions, and memory repertoires showed no such trend.

From the 5' RACE reads, TCRdb called clonotypes with MiXCR, one entry per CDR3 protein. The sample includes about 530,000 distinct CDR3 sequences, approximately 20% of them seen just once. The same specimen was also included in a second study, on yellow fever vaccine responses in identical twins. As that report states: The authors reported partly convergent, partly personalized vaccine responses in identical twins.

The chain combines TRBV18 with TRBJ2-7; 8 bases match TRBD1. The source material was CD4+ T cells sorted from blood. The sequence was collected from a woman younger than 30 in good health. DNA for the CDR3: TGTGCCAGCTCACCACCCGGGACAGGAGGAAAGGCGCAGTACTTC. Its translation: CASSPPGTGGKAQYF.